Each of the 9 T cell receptor beta chains below was sequenced from the same sample in a study of blood T cell repertoires in COVID-19. Assay used: immunoSEQ multiplex PCR; TCRdb lists only in-frame clones, some missing. The data contain about 31,000 clones, roughly 90% of them singletons. Source material: peripheral blood. These receptors originate from a human donor with active COVID-19. The donor label of this sample is uncertain.

The chain is built from TRBV12-3 or TRBV12-4 and TRBJ2-3, with D perhaps TRBD1 (5 bases). With 6 bases removed from V and 4 bases from J, the gap between germline ends came to 11 bases. The CDR3 is 13 residues long. The CDR3 DNA sequence: TGTGCCAGCAGGCTTACAGGCGCAGATACGCAGTATTTT. Residues: CASRLTGADTQYF.

The chain joins TRBV20-1 to TRBJ2-3, with D unclear. Trimming removed 2 bases at V and 2 bases at J, with 2 bases between. Per germline, CDR1 DFQATT and CDR2 SNEGSKA (reference sequence). The CDR3 totals 11 residues. The CDR3 reads CSARHTDTQYF. Written as DNA, the CDR3 is TGCAGTGCTAGACACACAGATACGCAGTATTTT.

V is TRBV3-1 (or the pseudogene TRBV3-2) and J is TRBJ2-3, with 8 positions matching TRBD2. The trim removed 6 bases at V and 2 bases at J, leaving 4 bases unmatched. The CDR3 spans 14 residues. The germline CDR1 and CDR2 sequences are LGHDT and YNNKEL (reference sequence). The CDR3 loop is CASSRAGVTDTQYF. CDR3 nucleotide sequence: TGTGCCAGCAGTAGAGCGGGGGTCACAGATACGCAGTATTTT.

The chain links TRBV3-1 (or the pseudogene TRBV3-2) to TRBJ2-1, with 7 bases that match TRBD2. V lost 5 bases to trimming and J lost 1 base; unmatched junction nucleotides: 5. This CDR3 spans 15 amino acids. CDR1 and CDR2 from the germline V gene are LGHDT and YNNKEL (reference sequence). CDR3 DNA sequence: TGTGCCAGCAGCATACCGGGACTATCCTACAATGAGCAGTTCTTC. Translation: CASSIPGLSYNEQFF.

This chain uses TRBV10-3 with TRBJ1-1; D ambiguous. The V end was cut by 6 bases, the J end by 3 bases, with 14 bases between. Germline V gene lookup returns CDR1 ENHRY and CDR2 SYGVKD. The CDR3 consists of 14 residues. The CDR3 DNA follows: TGTGCCATCAGGGGCCCCCGGAGGGACACTGAAGCTTTCTTT. Its translation: CAIRGPRRDTEAFF.

The J gene is TRBJ1-1, the V gene TRBV6-6; 7 nucleotides line up with TRBD1. CDR1 is MNHNY, CDR2 SVGAGI, per germline (reference sequence). Germline trimming cut 1 base from V and 4 bases from J; bases unmatched to any gene: 9. The length of the CDR3 is 16 residues. The CDR3 is CASSYLTGSRGTEAFF. In nucleotides, the CDR3 is TGTGCCAGCAGTTACTTGACAGGGTCGAGGGGCACTGAAGCTTTCTTT.

The chain recombines TRBV2 with TRBJ1-5; 8 bases are a match to TRBD1. Germline values: CDR1 SNHLY, CDR2 FYNNEI. Trimming at V came to 0 bases and at J to 5 bases, leaving 6 bases not matched to a gene. This CDR3 has 16 amino acids. The CDR3 DNA sequence: TGTGCCAGCAGTGAAGCTCGGAACAGGGGGTATCAGCCCCAGCATTTT. It encodes CASSEARNRGYQPQHF.

The rearrangement joins TRBV7-2 to TRBJ2-1; TRBD2 agrees at 11 bases. CDR3 length: 16 amino acids. CDR1 is SGHTA and CDR2 is FQGNSA in the germline V gene. J gave up 7 bases and V 1 base, and 6 bases lay outside the gene matches. As DNA, the CDR3 is TGTGCCAGCAGCTTAGGTAGCGGGGGGGCCAAAAATGAGCAGTTCTTC. It codes for CASSLGSGGAKNEQFF.

The chain employs TRBV9 and TRBJ2-7, with D possibly TRBD1 on 6 matching bases. The germline V and J ends were trimmed by 3 bases and 3 bases, with 13 bases remaining between them. Germline lookup yields CDR1 SGDLS and CDR2 YYNGEE. This CDR3 comprises 14 residues. The CDR3 DNA sequence: TGTGCCAGCAGCGCCGGACAGTTAGACTACGAGCAGTACTTC. Amino acid sequence: CASSAGQLDYEQYF.